These 6 T cell receptor beta chains share one sample of origin, sequenced in a study of CD8+ T cells in alopecia areata. Treatment denoted: oral pan-JAK inhibitor, 5-10 mg twice daily. Following extraction, RNA underwent reverse transcription to cDNA, which served as the sequencing template. This table comes from immunoSEQ multiplex PCR, and its TCRdb copy is limited to in-frame clones, with some not included. The data show 180,000 or so clones, roughly 60% seen once. The sample consisted of CD4+ T cells sorted from blood, taken at approximately week 56, from a patient treated with tofacitinib. Receptors were obtained from a human donor with alopecia areata.

The chain has TRBV7-8 and TRBJ1-2; 8 bases align to TRBD1. Unmatched junction bases numbered 4, after V lost 2 bases and J lost 8 bases. The CDR3 consists of 13 residues. CDR1 and CDR2 (germline): SGHVS, FQNEAQ. The CDR3 spells CASSLRTGRGYTF. Written as DNA, the CDR3 is TGTGCCAGCAGCTTAAGGACAGGGCGAGGCTACACCTTC.

As concerns this clone: The sample carries other DNA sequences with the same CDR3. The chain combines TRBV19 with TRBJ1-5; D is unresolved. Germline CDR1 LNHDA, CDR2 SQIVND (reference sequence). Trimming pared 6 bases from V and 0 bases from J, leaving 9 bases between. This CDR3 has 14 residues. CDR3 loop: CASSQGNSNQPQHF. The CDR3 DNA reads TGTGCCAGTAGCCAAGGGAATAGCAATCAGCCCCAGCATTTT. The complete variable domain, with remaining parts taken from reference TRBV19 and TRBJ1-5, reads DGGITQSPKYLFRKEGQNVTLSCEQNLNHDAMYWYRQDPGQGLRLIYYSQIVNDFQKGDIAEGYSVSREKKESFPLTVTSAQKNPTAFYLCASSQGNSNQPQHFGDGTRLSIL.

The chain employs TRBV29-1 and TRBJ2-7, with D unclear. Trimming took 4 bases from V and 4 from J, leaving 11 bases between them. Germline CDR1 is SQVTM and CDR2 is ANQGSEA. The CDR3 covers 12 residues. Written as DNA, the CDR3 is TGCAGCGTTGCAGGACCAATTTACGAGCAGTACTTC. It translates to CSVAGPIYEQYF.

For the CDR3, the DNA is TGTGCCACCAGCAGAGATCCTCCGTACGAGCAGTACTTC. As protein: CATSRDPPYEQYF. The gene calls are TRBV15 and TRBJ2-7; D gene unclear. CDR3 length: 13 residues. The germline CDR1 and CDR2 sequences are LNHNV and YYDKDF (reference sequence). The V gene lost 0 bases and the J gene lost 4 bases, with 7 bases spanning the gap.

The chain carries TRBV14 and TRBJ2-5, with D maybe TRBD2 (6 bases). Trimming stripped 1 base from V and 4 bases from J, with 16 bases between. Germline V CDR1 and CDR2: SGHDN, FVKESK. The CDR3 runs to 16 residues. The CDR3 region is CASSQVHKGGRETQYF. In DNA, the CDR3 is TGTGCCAGCAGCCAAGTGCACAAAGGAGGGCGAGAGACCCAGTACTTC. The full variable domain, completed using reference TRBV14 and TRBJ2-5, is EAGVTQFPSHSVIEKGQTVTLRCDPISGHDNLYWYRRVMGKEIKFLLHFVKESKQDESGMPNNRFLAERTGGTYSTLKVQPAELEDSGVYFCASSQVHKGGRETQYFGPGTRLLVL.

The rearrangement uses TRBV4-2 and TRBJ1-2; D not certain. V shed 0 bases and J shed 4 bases, with 12 bases lying between them. From germline, CDR1 is LGHNA and CDR2 YNFKEQ. The CDR3 loop spans 15 amino acids. Here the CDR3 DNA reads TGTGCCAGCAGCCAAGAGAGGGCGGTTGGCTATGGCTACACCTTC. The encoded protein is CASSQERAVGYGYTF.